This T cell receptor (beta chain) is from a study of T cell changes during pregnancy in multiple sclerosis. Germline V gene sequence: CDR1 MDHEN, CDR2 SYDVKM. V shed 2 bases and J shed 0 bases, with 5 bases lying between them. The CDR3 is made up of 14 amino acids. Here immunoSEQ multiplex PCR was the method, and the copy in TCRdb shows in-frame clones only, minus some. The data contain 21,000 or so clones, approximately 90% of them singletons. The receptor's source is a female donor in good health, enrolled as a control in a pregnancy study. The sample in question was CD8+ T cells from peripheral blood mononuclear cells, obtained in the second trimester of pregnancy. The chain uses TRBV28 and TRBJ2-1; D unclear. CDR3 bases: TGTGCCAGCAGTTTAGAGAGCTCCTACAATGAGCAGTTCTTC. The encoded protein is CASSLESSYNEQFF.